These T cell receptor beta chains were read from a single sample in a study of lymphopenia after photon versus proton radiotherapy. Data came from immunoSEQ multiplex PCR; TCRdb stores just in-frame clones and leaves some out. The sample carries 55,000 to 85,000 clones, approximately 90% recorded once. The sample here was peripheral blood, taken from a patient treated with photon-based radiotherapy. These TCRs come from a woman between 40 and 55 years old with cholangiocarcinoma. Both conserved end residues are part of each CDR3.

TRBV11-2 | CASSAGQGSNQPQHF
TRBV5-1 | CASQDGVYNEQFF
TRBV21-1 | CASSNGGVDFNSPLHF
TRBV14 | CASSQDWVAGGTDTQYF
TRBV7-9 | CASSLPESATNEKLFF
TRBV28 | CASSPMGVNGNTIYF
TRBV10-1 | CASSESTNEQFF
TRBV27 | CAVGAGAAYEQYF
TRBV2 | CASSLSPGARDNEQFF
TRBV5-1 | CASSLGDSNSAYGYTF
TRBV6-5 | CASRSGGGNQPQHF
TRBV5-1 | CASRLDGYGYTF
TRBV18 | CASSPLEGTGEQYF
TRBV15 | CATSRDPGTGNTIYF
TRBV19 | CASHPDGTGGGYTF
TRBV27 | CASSFRLAGELFF
TRBV5-1 | CASSLEGSPAYEQYF
TRBV9 | CASSPGTGDNSPLHF
TRBV28 | CASRSDGDHTEAFF
TRBV4-2 | CASSQEVGGARAQYF
TRBV9 | CASSVGIRVGEKLFF
TRBV4-1 | CASSQAGSGYEQYF
TRBV11-2 | CASSTPTSGPAYEQYF
TRBV4-3 | CASSQGTRNEQFF
TRBV29-1 | CSVEGHDSGNTIYF
TRBV18 | CASSSGVIQPQHF
TRBV27 | CASTIARGTDTQYF
TRBV9 | CASSVGPQGSYEQYF
TRBV5-1 | CASSPIVGDTGELFF
TRBV28 | CASSHTGNQPQHF
TRBV28 | CASSYIPYEQYF
TRBV5-4 | CASSPRGNWGSSGNTIYF
TRBV28 | CASRPGFRDRGNQPQHF
TRBV20-1 | CSASGSSEQYF
TRBV5-1 | CASSLAGLAGAPYEQYF
TRBV18 | CASSQGQGRSGANVLTF
TRBV5-1 | CASSPGLGNYGYTF
TRBV28 | CASSFGTSGFTGELFF
TRBV20-1 | CSASWSNEQFF
TRBV19 | CASTKRWQGITYEQYF
TRBV6-1 | CASLGISPLHF
TRBV9 | CASSAGYLSEAFF